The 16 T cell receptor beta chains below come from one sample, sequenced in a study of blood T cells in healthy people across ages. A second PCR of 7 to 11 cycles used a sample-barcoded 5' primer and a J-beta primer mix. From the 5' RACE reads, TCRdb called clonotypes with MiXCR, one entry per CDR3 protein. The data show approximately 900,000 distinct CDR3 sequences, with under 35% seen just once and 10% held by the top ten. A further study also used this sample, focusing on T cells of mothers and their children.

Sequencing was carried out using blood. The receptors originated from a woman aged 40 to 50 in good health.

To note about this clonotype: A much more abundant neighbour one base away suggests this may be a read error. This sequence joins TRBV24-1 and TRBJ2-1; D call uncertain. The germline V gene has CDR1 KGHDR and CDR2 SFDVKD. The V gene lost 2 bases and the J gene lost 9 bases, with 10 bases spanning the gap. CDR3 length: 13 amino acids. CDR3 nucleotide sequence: TGTGCCACCAGTGATTCGGCGCTCAGTGAGCAGTTCTTC. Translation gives CATSDSALSEQFF.

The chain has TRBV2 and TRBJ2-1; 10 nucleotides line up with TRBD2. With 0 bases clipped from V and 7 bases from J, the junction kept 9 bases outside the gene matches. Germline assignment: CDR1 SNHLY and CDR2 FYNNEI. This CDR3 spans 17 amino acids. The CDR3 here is CASSEASELAGRNEQFF. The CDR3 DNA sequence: TGTGCCAGCAGTGAAGCGAGTGAACTAGCGGGGAGAAATGAGCAGTTCTTC.

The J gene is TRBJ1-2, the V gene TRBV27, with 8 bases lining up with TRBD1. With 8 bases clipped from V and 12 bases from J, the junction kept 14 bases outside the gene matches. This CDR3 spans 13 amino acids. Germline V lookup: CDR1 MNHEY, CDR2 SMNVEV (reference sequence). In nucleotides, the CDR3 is TGTGCCAGCCCCTCGACCCTAGCAGGGGGCCACACCTTC. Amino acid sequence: CASPSTLAGGHTF.

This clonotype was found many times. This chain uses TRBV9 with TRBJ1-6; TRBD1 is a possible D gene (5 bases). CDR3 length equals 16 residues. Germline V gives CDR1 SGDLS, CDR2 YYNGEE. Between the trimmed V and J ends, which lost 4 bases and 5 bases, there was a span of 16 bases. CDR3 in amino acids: CASSRQWGDHNSPLHF. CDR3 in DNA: TGTGCCAGCAGCCGTCAATGGGGGGATCATAATTCACCCCTCCACTTT.

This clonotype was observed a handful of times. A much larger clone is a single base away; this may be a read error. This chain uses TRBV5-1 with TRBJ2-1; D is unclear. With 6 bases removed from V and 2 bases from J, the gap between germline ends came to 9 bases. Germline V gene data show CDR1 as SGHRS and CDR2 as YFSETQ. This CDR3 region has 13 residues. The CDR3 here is CASNRDTYNEQFF. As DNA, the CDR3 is TGCGCCAGCAACCGAGACACCTACAATGAGCAGTTCTTC.

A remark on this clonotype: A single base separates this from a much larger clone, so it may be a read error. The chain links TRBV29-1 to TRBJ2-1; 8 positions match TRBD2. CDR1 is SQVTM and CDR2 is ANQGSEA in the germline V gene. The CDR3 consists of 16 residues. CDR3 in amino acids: CSVEDRRGALGNGQFF. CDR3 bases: TGCAGCGTTGAAGATAGGCGGGGGGCCTTAGGGAATGGGCAGTTCTTC.

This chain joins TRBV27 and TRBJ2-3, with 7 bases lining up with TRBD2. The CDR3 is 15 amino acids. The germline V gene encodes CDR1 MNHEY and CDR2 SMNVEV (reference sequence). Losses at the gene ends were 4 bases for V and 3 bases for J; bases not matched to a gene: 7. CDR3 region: CASSYSGFGTDTQYF. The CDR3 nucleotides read TGTGCCAGCAGTTATAGCGGGTTCGGGACAGATACGCAGTATTTT.

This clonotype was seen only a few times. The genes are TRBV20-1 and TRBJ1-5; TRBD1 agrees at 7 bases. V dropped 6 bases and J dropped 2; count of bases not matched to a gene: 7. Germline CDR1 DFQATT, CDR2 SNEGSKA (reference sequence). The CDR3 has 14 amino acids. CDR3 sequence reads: CSANTGEGNQPQHF. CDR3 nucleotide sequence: TGCAGTGCGAACACAGGGGAGGGCAATCAGCCCCAGCATTTT.

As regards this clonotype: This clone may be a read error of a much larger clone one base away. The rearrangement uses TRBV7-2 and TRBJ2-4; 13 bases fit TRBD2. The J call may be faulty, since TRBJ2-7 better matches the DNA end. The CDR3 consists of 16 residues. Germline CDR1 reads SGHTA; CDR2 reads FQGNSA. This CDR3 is CASSTSGGASPCEQYF. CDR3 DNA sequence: TGTGCCAGCAGTACTAGCGGGGGGGCGTCCCCCTGCGAGCAGTACTTC.

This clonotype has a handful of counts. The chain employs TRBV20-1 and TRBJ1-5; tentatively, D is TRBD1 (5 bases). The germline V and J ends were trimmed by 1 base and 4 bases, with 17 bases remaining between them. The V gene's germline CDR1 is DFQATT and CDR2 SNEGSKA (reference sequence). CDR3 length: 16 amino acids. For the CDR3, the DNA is TGCAGTGCTAGAGGTTATGGGGCTGTAGAGAATCAGCCCCAGCATTTT. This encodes CSARGYGAVENQPQHF.

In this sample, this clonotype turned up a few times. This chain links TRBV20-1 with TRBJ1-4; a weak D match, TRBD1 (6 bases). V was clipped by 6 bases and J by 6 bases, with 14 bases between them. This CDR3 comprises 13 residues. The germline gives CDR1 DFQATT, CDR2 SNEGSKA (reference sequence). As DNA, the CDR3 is TGCAGTGCCGAGAGGGGGAGTTATGAAAAACTGTTTTTT. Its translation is CSAERGSYEKLFF.

The CDR3 nucleotides are TGTGCCAGCAGTTACCTCGGGACTAGCGCGATCTCGGATACGCAGTATTTT. This gives the protein CASSYLGTSAISDTQYF. J is TRBJ2-3 and V is TRBV6-2 or TRBV6-3, with 10 bases that match TRBD2. The CDR3 sequence is 17 residues long. V shed 2 bases, J shed 6 bases, and the junction held 11 bases outside the gene matches. The V gene's germline CDR1 is MNHEY and CDR2 SVGEGT.

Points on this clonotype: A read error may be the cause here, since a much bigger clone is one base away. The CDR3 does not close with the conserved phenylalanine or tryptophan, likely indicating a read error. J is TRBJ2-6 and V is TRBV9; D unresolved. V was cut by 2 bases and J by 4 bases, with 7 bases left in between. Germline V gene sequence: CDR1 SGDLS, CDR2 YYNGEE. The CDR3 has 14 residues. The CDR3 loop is CASSVRTGANVLTV. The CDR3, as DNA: TGTGCCAGCAGCGTGAGAACCGGGGCCAACGTCCTGACTGTC.

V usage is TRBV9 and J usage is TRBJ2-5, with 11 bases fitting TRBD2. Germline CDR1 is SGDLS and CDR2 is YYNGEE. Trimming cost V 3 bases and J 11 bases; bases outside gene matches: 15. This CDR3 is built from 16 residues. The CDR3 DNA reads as TGTGCCAGCAGCGGGTTAGCGGGGGGGCCCATGGAAGAGCAGTACTTC. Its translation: CASSGLAGGPMEEQYF.

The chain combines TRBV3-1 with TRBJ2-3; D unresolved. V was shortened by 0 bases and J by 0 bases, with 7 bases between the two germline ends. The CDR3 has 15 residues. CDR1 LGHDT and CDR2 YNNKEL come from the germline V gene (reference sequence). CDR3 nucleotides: TGTGCCAGCAGCCAAGATACACAGAGCACAGATACGCAGTATTTT. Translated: CASSQDTQSTDTQYF.

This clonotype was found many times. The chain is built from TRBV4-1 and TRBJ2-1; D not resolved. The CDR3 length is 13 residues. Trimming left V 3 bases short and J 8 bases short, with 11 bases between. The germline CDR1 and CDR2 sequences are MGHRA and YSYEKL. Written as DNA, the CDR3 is TGCGCCAGCAGCCACGGATTGGTCGATGAGCAGTTCTTC. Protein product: CASSHGLVDEQFF.